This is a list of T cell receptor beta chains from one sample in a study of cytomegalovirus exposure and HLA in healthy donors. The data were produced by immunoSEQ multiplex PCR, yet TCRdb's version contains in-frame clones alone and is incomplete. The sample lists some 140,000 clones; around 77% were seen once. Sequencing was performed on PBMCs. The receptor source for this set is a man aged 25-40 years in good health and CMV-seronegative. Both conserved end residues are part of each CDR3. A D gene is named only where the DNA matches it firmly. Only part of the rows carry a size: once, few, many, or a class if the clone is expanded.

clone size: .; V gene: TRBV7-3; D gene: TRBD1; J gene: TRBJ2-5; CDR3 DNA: TGTGCCAGCAGCCTAGGGGGACAGGGAAAAGAGACCCAGTACTTC; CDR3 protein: CASSLGGQGKETQYF
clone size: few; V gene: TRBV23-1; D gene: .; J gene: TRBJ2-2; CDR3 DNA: TGCGCCAGCAACATACGTATGGGACACCATTTATTCGGGGAGCTGTTTTTT; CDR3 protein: CASNIRMGHHLFGELFF
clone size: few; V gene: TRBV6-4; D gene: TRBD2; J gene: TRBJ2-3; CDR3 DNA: TGTGCCAGCAGTCCTAGCGGGAGCACAGATACGCAGTATTTT; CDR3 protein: CASSPSGSTDTQYF
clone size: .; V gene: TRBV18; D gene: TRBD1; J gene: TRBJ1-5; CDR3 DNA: TGTGCCAGCTCACCACTTGCGACAGGGCTTAACCAGCCCCAGCATTTT; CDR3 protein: CASSPLATGLNQPQHF
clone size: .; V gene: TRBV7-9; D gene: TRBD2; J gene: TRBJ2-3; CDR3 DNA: TGTGCCAGCGGACTAGCCACAGATACGCAGTATTTT; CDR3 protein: CASGLATDTQYF
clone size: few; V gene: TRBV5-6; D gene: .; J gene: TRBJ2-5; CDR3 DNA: TGTGCCGGGGGGACCACAGGAGAGACCCAGTACTTC; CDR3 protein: CAGGTTGETQYF
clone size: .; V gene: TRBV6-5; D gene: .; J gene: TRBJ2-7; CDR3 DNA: TGTGCCAGCAGTTACGACCCCGACTACGAGCAGTACTTC; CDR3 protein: CASSYDPDYEQYF
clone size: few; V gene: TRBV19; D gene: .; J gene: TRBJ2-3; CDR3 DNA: TGTGCCAGCGGTAGGGGGTTAAGGGATACGCAGTATTTT; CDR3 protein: CASGRGLRDTQYF
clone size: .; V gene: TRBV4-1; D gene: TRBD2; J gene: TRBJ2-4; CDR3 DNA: TGCGCCAGCAGCCAAGGTCGGGGCCGAGGGGAGGGGGCCAAAAACATTCAGTACTTC; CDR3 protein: CASSQGRGRGEGAKNIQYF
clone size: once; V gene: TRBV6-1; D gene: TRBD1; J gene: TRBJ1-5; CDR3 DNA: TGTGCCGTCTTACCCGGGACAGGCAATCAGCCCCAGCATTTT; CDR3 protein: CAVLPGTGNQPQHF
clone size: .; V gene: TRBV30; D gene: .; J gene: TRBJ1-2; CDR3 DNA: TGTGCCTGGAGACAGCGGCCGTTAAACTATGGCTACACCTTC; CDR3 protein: CAWRQRPLNYGYTF
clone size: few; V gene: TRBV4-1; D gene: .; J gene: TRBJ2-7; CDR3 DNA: TGCGCCAGCAGCCAAGTCGTTGGAGGACCCTACGAGCAGTACTTC; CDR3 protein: CASSQVVGGPYEQYF
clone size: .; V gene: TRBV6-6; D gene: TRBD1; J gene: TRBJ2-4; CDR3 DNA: TGTGCCAGCAGTCGGACAGGGACAAACAAAAACATTCAGTACTTC; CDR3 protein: CASSRTGTNKNIQYF
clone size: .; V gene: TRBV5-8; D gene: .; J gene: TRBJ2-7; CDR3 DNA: TGTGCCAGCAGCTTTAACTTCGAGCAGTACTTC; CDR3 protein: CASSFNFEQYF
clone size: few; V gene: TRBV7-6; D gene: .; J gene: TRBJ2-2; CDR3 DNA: TGTGCCAGCAGCTTTACTAAGAACACCGGGGAGCTGTTTTTT; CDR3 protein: CASSFTKNTGELFF
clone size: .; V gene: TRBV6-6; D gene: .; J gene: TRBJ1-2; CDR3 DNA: TGTGCCAGCAGTTCCGGACTGACCTATGGCTACACCTTC; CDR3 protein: CASSSGLTYGYTF
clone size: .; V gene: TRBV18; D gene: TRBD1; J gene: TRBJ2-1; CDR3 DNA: TGTGCCAGCTCACCAGTCACCGGGACAGGGAGCAATGAGCAGTTCTTC; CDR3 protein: CASSPVTGTGSNEQFF
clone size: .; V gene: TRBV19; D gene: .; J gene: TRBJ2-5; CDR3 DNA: TGTGCCAGTAGTATGGACGGGGGAGAGACCCAGTACTTC; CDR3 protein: CASSMDGGETQYF
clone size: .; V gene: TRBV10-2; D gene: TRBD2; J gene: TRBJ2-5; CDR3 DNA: TGCGCCAGCAGTGAGGCTAGCGGGAGGGGAGAGACCCAGTACTTC; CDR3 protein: CASSEASGRGETQYF
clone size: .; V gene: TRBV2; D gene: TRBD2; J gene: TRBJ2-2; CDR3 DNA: TGTGCCAGCAGTCGACTAGCGGGAAAGACCGGGGAGCTGTTTTTT; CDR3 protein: CASSRLAGKTGELFF
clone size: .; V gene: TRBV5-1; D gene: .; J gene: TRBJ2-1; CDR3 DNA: TGCGCCAGCAGCCCCGCCGGGGGATACAATGAGCAGTTCTTC; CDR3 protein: CASSPAGGYNEQFF
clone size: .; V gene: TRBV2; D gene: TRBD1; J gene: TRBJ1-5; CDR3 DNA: TGTGCCAGCAGTGGGGAAGACAGGGGGCTAGGGTATAGCAATCAGCCCCAGCATTTT; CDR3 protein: CASSGEDRGLGYSNQPQHF
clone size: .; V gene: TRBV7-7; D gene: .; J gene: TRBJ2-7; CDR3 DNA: TGTGCTAGCAGCCTACAAACAGATGGCGAGCAGTACTTC; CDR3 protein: CASSLQTDGEQYF
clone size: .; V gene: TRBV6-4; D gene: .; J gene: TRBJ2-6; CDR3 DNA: TGTGCCAGCAGTGACGGCAGGGGTAGCTCTGGGGCCAACGTCCTGACTTTC; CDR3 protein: CASSDGRGSSGANVLTF
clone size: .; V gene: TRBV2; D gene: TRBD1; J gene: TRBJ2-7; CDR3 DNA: TGTGCCAGCAGTGTTGGAACAGGGGTAGGTCGCGAGCAGTACTTC; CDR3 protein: CASSVGTGVGREQYF
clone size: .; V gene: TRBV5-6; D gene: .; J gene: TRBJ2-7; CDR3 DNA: TGTGCCAGCAGCCCAGACTTGAATCCCTACGAGCAGTACTTC; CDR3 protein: CASSPDLNPYEQYF
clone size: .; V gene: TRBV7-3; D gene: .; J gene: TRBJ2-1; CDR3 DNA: TGTGCCAGCAGCTTAGGGCCCTTATACTACAATGAGCAGTTCTTC; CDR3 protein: CASSLGPLYYNEQFF
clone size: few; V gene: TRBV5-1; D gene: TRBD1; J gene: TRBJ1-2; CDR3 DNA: TGCGCCAGCAGCTGGGACAGCTATGGCTACACCTTC; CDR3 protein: CASSWDSYGYTF
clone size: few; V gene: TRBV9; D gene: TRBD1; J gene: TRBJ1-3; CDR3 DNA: TGTGCCAGCAGCCTAACAGGGGGCTACACTGGAAACACCATATATTTT; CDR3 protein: CASSLTGGYTGNTIYF
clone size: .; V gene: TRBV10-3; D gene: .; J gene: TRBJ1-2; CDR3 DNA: TGTGCCATCAGTGAGTCGTTTTGGGCGGGGGCTAACTATGGCTACACCTTC; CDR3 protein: CAISESFWAGANYGYTF
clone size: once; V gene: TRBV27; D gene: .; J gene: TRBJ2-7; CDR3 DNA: TGTGCCAGCAGTTTAAATGGGGGCTCGTCCTACGAGCAGTACTTC; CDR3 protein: CASSLNGGSSYEQYF
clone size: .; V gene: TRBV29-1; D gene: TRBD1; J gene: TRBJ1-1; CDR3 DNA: TGCAGCGCCGAGAGAGACAGGGGTCGGACTGAAGCTTTCTTT; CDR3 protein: CSAERDRGRTEAFF
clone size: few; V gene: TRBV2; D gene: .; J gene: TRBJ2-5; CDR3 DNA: TGTGCCAGCAACAGGGATGGGGAGACCCAGTACTTC; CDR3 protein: CASNRDGETQYF
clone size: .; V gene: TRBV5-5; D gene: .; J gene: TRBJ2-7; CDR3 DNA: TGTGCCAGCAGCTTGACAGGGTCCGTGTGGGAGCAGTACTTC; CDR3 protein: CASSLTGSVWEQYF
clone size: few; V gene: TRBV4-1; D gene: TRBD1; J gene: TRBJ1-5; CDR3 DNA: TGCGCCAGCAGCCCCGGACAGGGCCCGATACAGCCCCAGCATTTT; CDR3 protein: CASSPGQGPIQPQHF
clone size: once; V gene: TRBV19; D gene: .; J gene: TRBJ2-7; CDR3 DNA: TGTGCCAGTAGTATAGATGTTACTTACGAGCAGTACTTC; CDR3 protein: CASSIDVTYEQYF
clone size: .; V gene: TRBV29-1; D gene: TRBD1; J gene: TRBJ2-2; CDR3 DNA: TGCAGCGTTGAAGAGGACAGGGTCACCGGGGAGCTGTTTTTT; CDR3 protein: CSVEEDRVTGELFF